This TCR beta chain was identified during a study of CD8 T cells in ankylosing spondylitis. Overall study findings and caveats: There was a TCR beta motif, made of several highly homologous variants, that appeared characteristic of ankylosing spondylitis blood. Earlier reports found some motif variants in synovial fluid and blood in reactive arthritis.

A few counts support this clonotype. Its specificity is unknown. TCRdb ran MiXCR on the 5' RACE reads and lists one entry per CDR3 protein. The sample lists fewer than 400,000 distinct CDR3 sequences; under 25% were seen once. The origin of this receptor is a male donor with ankylosing spondylitis. Sequencing was done on a sample of blood, either unsorted or a sorted T cell fraction (not recorded which).

The CDR3 nucleotides are TGTGCCAGCAGCATCCCGGGACAGGGGCCCTTAGGGCAGTACTTC. Translated: CASSIPGQGPLGQYF. V and J are TRBV7-9 and TRBJ2-7; 10 nucleotides line up with TRBD1. The CDR3 spans 15 residues. The junction had 13 bases not matched to a gene; V was cut back by 5 bases and J by 9 bases. Germline V lookup: CDR1 SEHNR, CDR2 FQNEAQ (reference sequence).